The 18 T cell receptor beta chains in this list originate from one sample, sequenced in a study of cytomegalovirus exposure and HLA in healthy donors. The PCR employed 60 Vbeta primers together with 13 Jbeta primers. Clones were read by immunoSEQ multiplex PCR, and TCRdb kept only the in-frame ones, dropping some. There are 190,000 or so clones in the sample; roughly 80% occur only once, and around 1.7% lies in the top ten. The specimen was PBMCs. The receptors here all came from a man aged 45-65 years in good health and CMV-seronegative.

The J gene is TRBJ1-2, the V gene TRBV30; the D is unclear. V was pared by 2 bases and J by 4 bases, with 5 bases between. Germline V gives CDR1 GTSNPN, CDR2 SVGIG (reference sequence). This CDR3 is built from 11 residues. DNA for the CDR3: TGTGCCTGGAGTCCCAGCTATGGCTACACCTTC. Its translation is CAWSPSYGYTF.

This clone was recorded once. The genes are TRBV5-1 and TRBJ2-5; 11 bases are shared with TRBD1. The CDR3 has 16 residues. V was clipped by 2 bases and J by 5 bases; unmatched bases: 8. Germline CDR1 SGHRS, CDR2 YFSETQ. This CDR3 reads CASSLTGTGGPETQYF. The CDR3 DNA reads TGCGCCAGCAGCTTAACCGGGACAGGGGGTCCGGAGACCCAGTACTTC.

In regard to this clone: This specimen includes other DNA sequences encoding the same CDR3. The V call is TRBV19, the J call TRBJ1-2, with D possibly TRBD1 on 6 matching bases. The CDR3 is 14 residues long. Germline CDR1 and CDR2: LNHDA and SQIVND (reference sequence). Trimming removed 4 bases from V and 2 bases from J, with 11 bases in between. The CDR3, as DNA: TGTGCCAGTAGTAGAGGAACAGGGAACTATGGCTACACCTTC. Residues: CASSRGTGNYGYTF. Full variable domain (rest looked up from reference TRBV19 and TRBJ1-2): DGGITQSPKYLFRKEGQNVTLSCEQNLNHDAMYWYRQDPGQGLRLIYYSQIVNDFQKGDIAEGYSVSREKKESFPLTVTSAQKNPTAFYLCASSRGTGNYGYTFGSGTRLTVV.

With respect to this clone: An end of the junction does not agree with germline; a read error may underlie this. V usage is TRBV7-3 and J usage is TRBJ1-6; D is ambiguous. Germline assignment: CDR1 SGHTA and CDR2 FQGTGA. CDR3 length: 18 amino acids. The CDR3 sequence is CSSSSHTFTQRWNSPLHF. In nucleotides, the CDR3 is TGTTCCAGCAGCTCTCATACGTTTACACAAAGATGGAATTCACCCCTCCACTTT.

V usage is TRBV21-1 and J usage is TRBJ2-1; no check of the table's D call, TRBD2, against the DNA was made. TRBV21-1 is a listed pseudogene. This CDR3 has 18 amino acids. This chain's CDR3 is CASSKHCRREGFYNEQFF. In DNA form, the CDR3 reads TGTGCCAGCAGCAAACACTGCAGGCGGGAGGGTTTTTACAATGAGCAGTTCTTC.

The gene calls are TRBV25-1 and TRBJ2-7; 8 bases map to TRBD1. The CDR3 totals 13 residues. After removal of 4 bases from V and 5 bases from J, the junction contained 4 bases not matched to a gene. Germline-derived CDR1 and CDR2 are MGHDK and SYGVNS. CDR3 region: CASSGQGTHEQYF. The CDR3 region has the DNA TGTGCCAGCAGTGGACAGGGGACCCACGAGCAGTACTTC.

The rearrangement uses TRBV4-1 and TRBJ2-2; perhaps TRBD1 as D (5 bases). Germline CDR1 is MGHRA and CDR2 is YSYEKL. The CDR3 covers 19 residues. Trimming shortened V by 0 bases and J by 0 bases, and 17 bases separated the two germline ends. CDR3 sequence: CASSQDTSQGQANTGELFF. For the CDR3, the DNA is TGCGCCAGCAGCCAAGATACATCTCAAGGACAAGCGAACACCGGGGAGCTGTTTTTT.

This rearrangement joins TRBV28 to TRBJ2-5; tentative D call: TRBD1 (5 bases). V gave up 7 bases and J gave up 4 bases, with 19 bases separating them. The V gene's germline CDR1 is MDHEN and CDR2 SYDVKM. The CDR3 is 15 amino acids. CDR3: CASNTGAARRETQYF. CDR3 sequence (DNA): TGTGCCAGCAATACTGGGGCGGCGAGGAGAGAGACCCAGTACTTC.

V is TRBV18 and J is TRBJ2-5; a possible D gene is TRBD2 (6 bases). CDR1 and CDR2 (germline): KGHSH, LQKENI. This CDR3 has 14 amino acids. Trimming took 0 bases from V and 5 from J, leaving 10 bases between them. The CDR3 loop is CASSPPEGWETQYF. In nucleotides, the CDR3 is TGTGCCAGCTCACCACCGGAGGGATGGGAGACCCAGTACTTC.

The gene calls are TRBV7-2 and TRBJ2-1, with 10 bases that match TRBD2. After removal of 6 bases from V and 3 bases from J, the junction contained 11 bases not matched to a gene. Germline V lookup: CDR1 SGHTA, CDR2 FQGNSA. CDR3 length: 17 residues. For the CDR3, the DNA is TGTGCCAGCAGGGAAGCGGGGGGGCCGACGGTCTACAATGAGCAGTTCTTC. It is translated as CASREAGGPTVYNEQFF.

This clone was recorded only once. The rearrangement joins TRBV7-2 to TRBJ2-1; 7 bases match TRBD2. CDR1 and CDR2 (germline): SGHTA, FQGNSA. V trimming: 1 base; J trimming: 6 bases; junction bases outside the gene matches: 6. The CDR3 totals 15 residues. In nucleotides, the CDR3 is TGTGCCAGCAGCTTAGGACCAGCGGGGCCCAATGAGCAGTTCTTC. It encodes CASSLGPAGPNEQFF.

The chain combines TRBV5-4 with TRBJ2-5; 7 bases agree with TRBD2. The V and J ends lost 4 bases and 5 bases, in that order; junction bases with no gene match: 14. CDR1 SGHNT and CDR2 YYREEE come from the germline V gene (reference sequence). There are 16 residues in the CDR3. The CDR3 DNA sequence: TGTGCCAGCAGCCCCCAGGCGGGGGATACACGGGAGACCCAGTACTTC. Its protein product is CASSPQAGDTRETQYF.

V gene TRBV5-1 combines with J gene TRBJ2-2; TRBD2 matches at 10 bases. With 4 bases clipped from V and 1 base from J, the junction kept 4 bases outside the gene matches. This CDR3 is 16 amino acids long. CDR1 and CDR2 (germline): SGHRS, YFSETQ. CDR3 sequence (DNA): TGCGCCAGCAGCCCACGACTAGCGGGGAACACCGGGGAGCTGTTTTTT. It translates to CASSPRLAGNTGELFF.

The V and J genes are TRBV4-1 and TRBJ1-6; 9 bases are a match to TRBD1. The length of the CDR3 is 16 residues. The V segment lost 0 bases and the J segment 7 bases; nucleotides outside the gene matches: 4. The germline V gene encodes CDR1 MGHRA and CDR2 YSYEKL. CDR3 DNA sequence: TGCGCCAGCAGCCAAGATGGGACAGGGTGGAATTCACCCCTCCACTTT. Translated: CASSQDGTGWNSPLHF.

Regarding this clone: Other DNA sequences in the sample encode the same CDR3. The chain has TRBV29-1 and TRBJ1-1; no definite D call. V shed 4 bases and J shed 7 bases, with 13 bases lying between them. The CDR3 is 12 residues long. Germline-derived CDR1 and CDR2 are SQVTM and ANQGSEA. CDR3 DNA sequence: TGCAGCGTTGTCGGGAATTCGGTTGAAGCTTTCTTT. It specifies CSVVGNSVEAFF.

V is TRBV6-4 and J is TRBJ2-3; a possible D gene is TRBD1 (6 bases). This CDR3 has 17 amino acids. The V end was cut by 6 bases, the J end by 6 bases, with 25 bases between. Germline values: CDR1 MRHNA, CDR2 SNTAGT. CDR3 loop: CASSDRPGSSPADTQYF. CDR3 coding DNA: TGTGCCAGCAGCGACAGGCCGGGATCATCCCCGGCGGATACGCAGTATTTT.

The CDR3 DNA follows: TGTGCCAGCAGCCAACTTGCAGGGGAAGTGACTGAAGCTTTCTTT. Translated: CASSQLAGEVTEAFF. The chain employs TRBV14 and TRBJ1-1, with D possibly TRBD1 on 6 matching bases. V shed 2 bases and J shed 5 bases, with 15 bases lying between them. This CDR3 has 15 residues. The germline V gene has CDR1 SGHDN and CDR2 FVKESK.

The gene calls are TRBV6-1 and TRBJ2-5, with D perhaps TRBD1 (5 bases). Germline-derived CDR1 and CDR2 are MNHNS and SASEGT. The CDR3 is made up of 14 amino acids. Trimming cost V 6 bases and J 5 bases, with 16 bases left between them. The CDR3 is CASRQTVSGETQYF. Written as DNA, the CDR3 is TGTGCCAGCAGGCAGACAGTTAGTGGGGAGACCCAGTACTTC.